This T cell receptor beta chain comes out of a study of vaccination effects on CD4 cells after COVID-19. As concerns this clone: Its antigen remains unidentified.

The data were produced by immunoSEQ multiplex PCR, yet TCRdb's version contains in-frame clones alone and is incomplete. This sample has 50,000 to 65,000 clones; roughly 80% occur once, and the top ten carry about 2.2%. Pools of viral peptides were used by the ViraFEST assay to expand antigen-specific CD4+ T cells ahead of sequencing. Subsequent to roughly 10 days of culture, CD4+ T cells were isolated. In the cultures, half the medium was exchanged for IL-2 medium on days 3 and 7. V was trimmed by 6 bases and J by 0 bases, leaving 11 bases between them. Germline CDR1 MNHEY, CDR2 SVGAGI. CDR3 length: 15 amino acids.

This chain connects TRBV6-5 to TRBJ1-4; maybe TRBD1 (5 bases). The sample was CD4+ T cells from PBMCs cultured with HCoV-229E spike peptides, taken before COVID-19 vaccination. The TCR was taken from a human donor who received a COVID-19 vaccine. Here the CDR3 DNA reads TGTGCCAGCAGAAGGGGACCCGCAACTAATGAAAAACTGTTTTTT. As protein: CASRRGPATNEKLFF.